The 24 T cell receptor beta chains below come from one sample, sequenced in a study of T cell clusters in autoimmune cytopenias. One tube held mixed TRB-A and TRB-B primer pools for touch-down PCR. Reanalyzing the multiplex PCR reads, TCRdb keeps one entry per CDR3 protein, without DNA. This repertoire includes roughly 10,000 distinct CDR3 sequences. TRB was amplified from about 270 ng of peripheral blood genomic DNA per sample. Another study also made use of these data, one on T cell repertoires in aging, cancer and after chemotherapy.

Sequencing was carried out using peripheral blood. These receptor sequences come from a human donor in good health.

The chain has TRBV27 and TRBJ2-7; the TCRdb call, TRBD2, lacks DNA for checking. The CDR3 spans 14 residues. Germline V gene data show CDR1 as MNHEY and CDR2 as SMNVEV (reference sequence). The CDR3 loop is CASGRALPTYEQYF.

The CDR3 protein is CASSSSGRAGDTQYF. This sequence joins TRBV5-4 and TRBJ2-3; TCRdb proposes TRBD2, but this gene call is untestable without DNA. This CDR3 spans 15 amino acids. From germline, CDR1 is SGHNT and CDR2 YYREEE (reference sequence).

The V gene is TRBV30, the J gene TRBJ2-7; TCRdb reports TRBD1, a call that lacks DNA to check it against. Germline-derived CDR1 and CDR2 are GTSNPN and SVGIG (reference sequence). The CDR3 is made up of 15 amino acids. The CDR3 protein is CAWSSGIGQGNEQYF.

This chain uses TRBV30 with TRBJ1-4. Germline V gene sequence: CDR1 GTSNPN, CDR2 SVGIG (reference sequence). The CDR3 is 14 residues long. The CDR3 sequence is CAWSVGIFGEKLFF.

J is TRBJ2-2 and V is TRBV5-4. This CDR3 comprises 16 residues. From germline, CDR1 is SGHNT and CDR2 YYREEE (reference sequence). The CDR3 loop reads CASSSSGAGNTGELFF.

The CDR3 protein is CASSYSGVAQRGAQHF. J is TRBJ1-5 and V is TRBV6-5; no DNA is available, so the TRBD1 call from TCRdb remains unchecked. This CDR3 contains 16 residues. CDR1 and CDR2 from the germline V gene are MNHEY and SVGAGI.

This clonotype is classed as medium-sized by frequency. CDR3: CATSRDRGETQYF. V is TRBV15 and J is TRBJ2-5. CDR1 LNHNV and CDR2 YYDKDF come from the germline V gene (reference sequence). The CDR3 extends over 13 amino acids.

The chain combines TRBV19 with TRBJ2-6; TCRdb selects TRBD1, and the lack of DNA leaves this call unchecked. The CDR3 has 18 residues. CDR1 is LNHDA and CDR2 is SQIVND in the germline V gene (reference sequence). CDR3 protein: CASSTGRVARSGANVLTF. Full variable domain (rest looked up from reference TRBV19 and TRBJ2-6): DGGITQSPKYLFRKEGQNVTLSCEQNLNHDAMYWYRQDPGQGLRLIYYSQIVNDFQKGDIAEGYSVSREKKESFPLTVTSAQKNPTAFYLCASSTGRVARSGANVLTFGAGSRLTVL.

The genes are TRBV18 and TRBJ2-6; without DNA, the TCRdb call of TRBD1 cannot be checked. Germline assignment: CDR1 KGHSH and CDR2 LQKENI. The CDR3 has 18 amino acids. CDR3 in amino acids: CASSRGQINSAGANVLTF.

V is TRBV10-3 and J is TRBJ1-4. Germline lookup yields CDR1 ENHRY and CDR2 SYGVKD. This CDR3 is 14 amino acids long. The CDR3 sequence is CAIKDGATNEKLFF.

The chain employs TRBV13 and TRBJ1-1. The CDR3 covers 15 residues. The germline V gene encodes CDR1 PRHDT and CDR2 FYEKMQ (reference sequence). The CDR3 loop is CASSPRGAIGTEAFF.

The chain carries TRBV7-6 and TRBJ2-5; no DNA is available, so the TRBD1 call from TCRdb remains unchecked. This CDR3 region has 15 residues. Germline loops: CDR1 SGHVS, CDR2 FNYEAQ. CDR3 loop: CASSPKPQGTETQYF.

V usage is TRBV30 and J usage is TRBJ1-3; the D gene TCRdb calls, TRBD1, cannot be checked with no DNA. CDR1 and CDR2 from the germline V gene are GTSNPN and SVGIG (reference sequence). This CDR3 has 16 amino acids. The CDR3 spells CAWSVRGVIRGNTIYF. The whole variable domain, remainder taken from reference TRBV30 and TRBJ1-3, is SQTIHQWPATLVQPVGSPLSLECTVEGTSNPNLYWYRQAAGRGLQLLFYSVGIGQISSEVPQNLSASRPQDRQFILSSKKLLLSDSGFYLCAWSVRGVIRGNTIYFGEGSWLTVV.

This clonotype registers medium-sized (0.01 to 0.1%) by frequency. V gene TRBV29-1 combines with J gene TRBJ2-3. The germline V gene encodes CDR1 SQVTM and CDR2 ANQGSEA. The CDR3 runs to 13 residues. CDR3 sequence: CSVHLGGTDTQYF.

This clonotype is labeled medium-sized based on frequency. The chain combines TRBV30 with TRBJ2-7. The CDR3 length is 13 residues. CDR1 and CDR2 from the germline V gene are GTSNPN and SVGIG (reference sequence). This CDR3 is CAWSVGSSYEQYF. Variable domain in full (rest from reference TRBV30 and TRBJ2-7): SQTIHQWPATLVQPVGSPLSLECTVEGTSNPNLYWYRQAAGRGLQLLFYSVGIGQISSEVPQNLSASRPQDRQFILSSKKLLLSDSGFYLCAWSVGSSYEQYFGPGTRLTVT.

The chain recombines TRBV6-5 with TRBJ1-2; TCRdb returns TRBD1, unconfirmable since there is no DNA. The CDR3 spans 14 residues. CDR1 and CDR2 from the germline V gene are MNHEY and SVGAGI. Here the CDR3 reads CASSPGGLIYGYTF.

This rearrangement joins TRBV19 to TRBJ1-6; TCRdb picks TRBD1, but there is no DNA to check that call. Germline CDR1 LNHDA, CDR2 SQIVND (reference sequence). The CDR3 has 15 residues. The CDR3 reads CASSPPFGENSPLHF.

This CDR3 is CATSSIGVVGETQYF. The chain is built from TRBV15 and TRBJ2-5. Germline lookup yields CDR1 LNHNV and CDR2 YYDKDF (reference sequence). This CDR3 comprises 15 residues.

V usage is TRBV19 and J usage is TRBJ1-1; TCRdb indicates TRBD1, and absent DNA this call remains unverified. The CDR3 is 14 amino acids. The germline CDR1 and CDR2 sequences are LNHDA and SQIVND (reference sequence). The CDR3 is CASSTTVLNTEAFF.

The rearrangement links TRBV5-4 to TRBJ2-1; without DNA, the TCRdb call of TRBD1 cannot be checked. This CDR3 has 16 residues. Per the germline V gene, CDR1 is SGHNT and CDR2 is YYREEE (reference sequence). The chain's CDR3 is CASSTPQTGTYNEQFF.

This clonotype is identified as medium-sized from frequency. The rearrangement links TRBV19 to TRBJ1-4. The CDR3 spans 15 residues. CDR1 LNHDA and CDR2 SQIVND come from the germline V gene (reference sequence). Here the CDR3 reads CASSLGAFPNEKLFF. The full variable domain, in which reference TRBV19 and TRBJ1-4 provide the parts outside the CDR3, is DGGITQSPKYLFRKEGQNVTLSCEQNLNHDAMYWYRQDPGQGLRLIYYSQIVNDFQKGDIAEGYSVSREKKESFPLTVTSAQKNPTAFYLCASSLGAFPNEKLFFGSGTQLSVL.

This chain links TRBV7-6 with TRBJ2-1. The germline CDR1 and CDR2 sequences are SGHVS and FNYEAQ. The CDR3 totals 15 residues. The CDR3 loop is CASSLRQGSYNEQFF.

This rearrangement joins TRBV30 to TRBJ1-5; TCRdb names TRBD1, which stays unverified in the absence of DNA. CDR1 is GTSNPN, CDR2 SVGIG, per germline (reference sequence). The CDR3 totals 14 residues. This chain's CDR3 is CAWSVGAGYQPQHF. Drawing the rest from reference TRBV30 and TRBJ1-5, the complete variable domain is SQTIHQWPATLVQPVGSPLSLECTVEGTSNPNLYWYRQAAGRGLQLLFYSVGIGQISSEVPQNLSASRPQDRQFILSSKKLLLSDSGFYLCAWSVGAGYQPQHFGDGTRLSIL.

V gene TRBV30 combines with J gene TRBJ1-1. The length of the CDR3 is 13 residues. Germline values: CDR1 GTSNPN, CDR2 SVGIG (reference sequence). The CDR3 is CAWSDQGITEAFF.